This T cell receptor (beta chain) was retrieved from a study of T cell responses to AZD1222 COVID-19 vaccine. Assay: immunoSEQ multiplex PCR; the TCRdb copy retains only in-frame clones and omits some. The profile covers about 130,000 clones, with approximately 90% appearing a single time and roughly a tenth taken by the ten largest. The V gene lost 2 bases and the J gene lost 1 base, with 11 bases spanning the gap. Germline loops: CDR1 MNHEY, CDR2 SVGAGI. The CDR3 is made up of 15 amino acids. In this sample, this clone turned up a few times. The source material was peripheral blood, sampled 28 days after the second AZD1222 dose. The chain joins TRBV6-5 to TRBJ1-1, with a possible D match to TRBD1 (5 bases). This clonotype was sampled from an adult who received the AZD1222 COVID-19 vaccine. As DNA, the CDR3 is TGTGCCAGCAGTTACCGGGACGGTAAGAACACTGAAGCTTTCTTT. Translated: CASSYRDGKNTEAFF.